This TCR beta chain is from a study of PD-L1 blockade in urothelial cancer. Study details: Males with urothelial cancer arising in the bladder constituted most of the 29 patients. Patients had received 0 to 3 prior chemotherapy regimens. The study recovered a median of roughly 150,000 T cells per blood sample.

The CDR3 has 11 amino acids. Germline V gene data show CDR1 as MGHDK and CDR2 as SYGVNS. Comments on this clone: At one end, the junction sequence differs from germline, possibly due to a read error.

Repertoires were generated with immunoSEQ multiplex PCR, while TCRdb's copy carries only in-frame clones and drops some. The repertoire consists of about 83,000 clones, with around 90% occurring once and the leading ten covering 5% to 7%. The receptor was isolated from a woman between 65 and 79 years old with urothelial cancer. The genes are TRBV25-1 and TRBJ2-3; 12 bases map to TRBD2. This material consisted of PBMCs, taken around atezolizumab (anti-PD-L1) treatment. The CDR3 bases are TGTGCCATCTTACTAGCGGGGGGCCCAGTATTT. Amino acid sequence: CAILLAGGPVF.